These T cell receptor beta chains were read from a single sample in a study of blood T cells in healthy people across ages. A single record per CDR3 protein comes from TCRdb applying MiXCR to the 5' RACE reads. The sample lists about 1.5 million distinct CDR3 sequences, about 42% occurring once. Sequencing used blood. These receptors were taken from a woman under 30 in good health. The CDR3 runs from the conserved cysteine through the conserved F or W. The D gene is left open where the match is weak. Expanded clones are given a class, and other clones once, few, many or no size at all.

clone size: few
D gene: -
V gene: TRBV12-3/TRBV12-4
J gene: TRBJ2-2
CDR3 protein: CASSLGRTGELFF
CDR3 DNA: TGTGCCAGCAGTTTAGGGCGGACCGGGGAGCTGTTTTTT

clone size: -
D gene: -
V gene: TRBV11-2
J gene: TRBJ2-3
CDR3 protein: CASSATRTDTQYF
CDR3 DNA: TGTGCCAGCAGCGCCACTCGTACAGATACGCAGTATTTT

clone size: -
D gene: -
V gene: TRBV20-1
J gene: TRBJ2-1
CDR3 protein: CSADTSYNEQFF
CDR3 DNA: TGCAGTGCAGACACCTCCTACAATGAGCAGTTCTTC

clone size: few
D gene: TRBD1
V gene: TRBV24-1
J gene: TRBJ2-7
CDR3 protein: CATSVPGQNYEQYF
CDR3 DNA: TGTGCCACCAGTGTTCCGGGACAGAACTACGAGCAGTACTTC

clone size: -
D gene: -
V gene: TRBV6-5
J gene: TRBJ2-1
CDR3 protein: CASRSGTRSSYNEQFF
CDR3 DNA: TGTGCCAGCAGGTCCGGGACACGAAGCTCCTACAATGAGCAGTTCTTC

clone size: -
D gene: TRBD2
V gene: TRBV4-2
J gene: TRBJ2-1
CDR3 protein: CASSQAGWREYNEQFF
CDR3 DNA: TGTGCCAGCAGCCAAGCCGGATGGCGGGAGTACAATGAGCAGTTCTTC

clone size: -
D gene: TRBD2
V gene: TRBV12-3/TRBV12-4
J gene: TRBJ2-2
CDR3 protein: CASSPTGLANTGELFF
CDR3 DNA: TGTGCCAGCAGTCCGACGGGACTAGCGAACACCGGGGAGCTGTTTTTT

clone size: -
D gene: -
V gene: TRBV20-1
J gene: TRBJ2-5
CDR3 protein: CSARVPGGGEYNEQYF
CDR3 DNA: TGCAGTGCTAGAGTACCTGGCGGAGGGGAGTACAATGAGCAGTACTTC

clone size: -
D gene: -
V gene: TRBV4-3
J gene: TRBJ2-3
CDR3 protein: CASSQVRAGSLTDTQYF
CDR3 DNA: TGCGCCAGCAGCCAAGTGAGGGCAGGGTCCCTCACAGATACGCAGTATTTT

clone size: few
D gene: -
V gene: TRBV30
J gene: TRBJ1-2
CDR3 protein: CAWNPQGNYGYTF
CDR3 DNA: TGTGCCTGGAACCCGCAGGGGAACTATGGCTACACCTTC

clone size: -
D gene: TRBD1
V gene: TRBV30
J gene: TRBJ2-7
CDR3 protein: CAWSPSSGQRSSYEQYF
CDR3 DNA: TGTGCCTGGAGTCCCAGCTCGGGACAGCGAAGCTCCTACGAGCAGTACTTC

clone size: -
D gene: TRBD1
V gene: TRBV12-3/TRBV12-4
J gene: TRBJ2-2
CDR3 protein: CASSPRDSYPGELFF
CDR3 DNA: TGTGCCAGCAGTCCCCGGGACAGCTATCCCGGGGAGCTGTTTTTT

clone size: -
D gene: -
V gene: TRBV19
J gene: TRBJ1-6
CDR3 protein: CASSMGRNNSPLHF
CDR3 DNA: TGTGCCAGTAGTATGGGACGGAATAATTCACCCCTCCACTTT

clone size: -
D gene: -
V gene: TRBV20-1
J gene: TRBJ2-7
CDR3 protein: CSARDLDPSYEQYF
CDR3 DNA: TGCAGTGCTAGAGATCTTGACCCCTCCTACGAGCAGTACTTC

clone size: -
D gene: -
V gene: TRBV6-2/TRBV6-3
J gene: TRBJ2-3
CDR3 protein: CASSYPGVGPDTQYF
CDR3 DNA: TGTGCCAGCAGTTACCCAGGGGTAGGACCAGATACGCAGTATTTT

clone size: once
D gene: TRBD1
V gene: TRBV18
J gene: TRBJ1-5
CDR3 protein: CASSPRGTGVADQPQHF
CDR3 DNA: TGTGCCAGCTCACCACGTGGGACAGGGGTAGCAGATCAGCCCCAGCATTTT

clone size: few
D gene: -
V gene: TRBV20-1
J gene: TRBJ2-1
CDR3 protein: CSARDQRSSYNEQFF
CDR3 DNA: TGCAGTGCTAGAGACCAGCGGAGCTCCTACAATGAGCAGTTCTTC

clone size: -
D gene: -
V gene: TRBV29-1
J gene: TRBJ2-1
CDR3 protein: CSVRPEPNEQFF
CDR3 DNA: TGCAGCGTTAGACCAGAACCCAATGAGCAGTTCTTC

clone size: -
D gene: TRBD2
V gene: TRBV7-9
J gene: TRBJ2-3
CDR3 protein: CASSLLAGGFTTDTQYF
CDR3 DNA: TGTGCCAGCAGCCTATTGGCCGGGGGGTTCACCACAGATACGCAGTATTTT

clone size: few
D gene: -
V gene: TRBV12-3/TRBV12-4
J gene: TRBJ2-1
CDR3 protein: CASSLGSGLFATYEQFF
CDR3 DNA: TGTGCCAGCAGTTTGGGCAGCGGACTTTTCGCAACCTATGAGCAGTTCTTC

clone size: -
D gene: -
V gene: TRBV20-1
J gene: TRBJ1-2
CDR3 protein: CSAPLGNYGYTF
CDR3 DNA: TGCAGTGCTCCTCTGGGGAACTATGGCTACACCTTC

clone size: -
D gene: -
V gene: TRBV2
J gene: TRBJ2-7
CDR3 protein: CASSGTEDSYEQYF
CDR3 DNA: TGTGCCAGCAGTGGGACAGAGGACTCCTACGAGCAGTACTTC

clone size: few
D gene: -
V gene: TRBV4-3
J gene: TRBJ1-1
CDR3 protein: CASSQHRVLGNTEAFF
CDR3 DNA: TGCGCCAGCAGCCAACACAGGGTCTTGGGGAACACTGAAGCTTTCTTT

clone size: few
D gene: -
V gene: TRBV5-4
J gene: TRBJ2-4
CDR3 protein: CASSLVPGGGIQYF
CDR3 DNA: TGTGCCAGCAGCTTGGTTCCAGGGGGAGGCATTCAGTACTTC

clone size: few
D gene: -
V gene: TRBV4-1
J gene: TRBJ1-4
CDR3 protein: CATKSNEKLFF
CDR3 DNA: TGCGCCACCAAATCTAATGAAAAACTGTTTTTT

clone size: -
D gene: -
V gene: TRBV7-9
J gene: TRBJ2-7
CDR3 protein: CASSSLGGRSSYEQYF
CDR3 DNA: TGTGCCAGCAGCTCGTTGGGGGGGCGAAGCTCCTACGAGCAGTACTTC

clone size: few
D gene: -
V gene: TRBV28
J gene: TRBJ2-7
CDR3 protein: CASKLGSSYEQYF
CDR3 DNA: TGTGCCAGCAAGCTAGGTAGTTCCTACGAGCAGTACTTC

clone size: once
D gene: TRBD2
V gene: TRBV28
J gene: TRBJ2-7
CDR3 protein: CASSVPRLAGSSYEQYF
CDR3 DNA: TGTGCCAGCAGTGTTCCGAGACTAGCGGGAAGCTCCTACGAGCAGTACTTC

clone size: -
D gene: TRBD1
V gene: TRBV3-1
J gene: TRBJ2-3
CDR3 protein: CASSLKLTGDLGRDTQYF
CDR3 DNA: TGTGCCAGCAGCCTGAAGTTGACAGGGGATTTAGGGAGAGATACGCAGTATTTT

clone size: -
D gene: TRBD2
V gene: TRBV24-1
J gene: TRBJ2-7
CDR3 protein: CATSDGLAGDSYNEQYF
CDR3 DNA: TGTGCCACCAGTGATGGCCTAGCGGGGGACTCCTACAATGAGCAGTACTTC

clone size: -
D gene: TRBD1
V gene: TRBV18
J gene: TRBJ1-2
CDR3 protein: CASSPQGDGYTF
CDR3 DNA: TGTGCCAGCAGTCCACAGGGGGATGGCTACACCTTC

clone size: -
D gene: -
V gene: TRBV2
J gene: TRBJ2-7
CDR3 protein: CASSGTTNEQYF
CDR3 DNA: TGTGCCAGCAGTGGGACTACAAATGAGCAGTACTTC

clone size: -
D gene: -
V gene: TRBV20-1
J gene: TRBJ1-6
CDR3 protein: CSAPSDTNNSPLHF
CDR3 DNA: TGCAGTGCTCCTAGCGATACTAATAATTCACCCCTCCACTTT

clone size: -
D gene: -
V gene: TRBV6-5
J gene: TRBJ1-5
CDR3 protein: CASSYTPGGQPQHF
CDR3 DNA: TGTGCCAGCAGTTATACTCCAGGAGGTCAGCCCCAGCATTTT

clone size: few
D gene: TRBD1
V gene: TRBV6-2/TRBV6-3
J gene: TRBJ2-5
CDR3 protein: CASRKQGEETQYF
CDR3 DNA: TGTGCCAGCAGGAAACAGGGGGAAGAGACCCAGTACTTC

clone size: few
D gene: -
V gene: TRBV7-2
J gene: TRBJ2-7
CDR3 protein: CASSLGVANSYEQYF
CDR3 DNA: TGTGCCAGCAGCTTAGGGGTAGCAAACTCCTACGAGCAGTACTTC

clone size: -
D gene: -
V gene: TRBV9
J gene: TRBJ2-3
CDR3 protein: CAGSPRIVADTQYF
CDR3 DNA: TGTGCCGGCAGCCCACGGATCGTGGCAGATACGCAGTATTTT

clone size: -
D gene: TRBD2
V gene: TRBV29-1
J gene: TRBJ2-7
CDR3 protein: CSVHGGGYEQYF
CDR3 DNA: TGCAGCGTCCACGGGGGGGGCTACGAGCAGTACTTC

clone size: -
D gene: TRBD1
V gene: TRBV20-1
J gene: TRBJ2-4
CDR3 protein: CSARGQGGRAKNIQYF
CDR3 DNA: TGCAGTGCTAGAGGACAGGGTGGTCGTGCCAAAAACATTCAGTACTTC

clone size: few
D gene: -
V gene: TRBV20-1
J gene: TRBJ2-5
CDR3 protein: CSASWADTFQETQYF
CDR3 DNA: TGCAGTGCTAGCTGGGCCGACACTTTCCAAGAGACCCAGTACTTC

clone size: -
D gene: TRBD2
V gene: TRBV20-1
J gene: TRBJ2-1
CDR3 protein: CSASGLAGVQEQFF
CDR3 DNA: TGCAGTGCTAGTGGTCTAGCGGGGGTACAGGAGCAGTTCTTC

clone size: -
D gene: TRBD2
V gene: TRBV29-1
J gene: TRBJ2-1
CDR3 protein: CSVSGAGDSYNEQFF
CDR3 DNA: TGCAGCGTGTCGGGAGCGGGGGATTCCTACAATGAGCAGTTCTTC

clone size: -
D gene: -
V gene: TRBV7-9
J gene: TRBJ2-7
CDR3 protein: CASRSPQGYEQYF
CDR3 DNA: TGTGCCAGCAGATCCCCCCAGGGCTACGAGCAGTACTTC

clone size: -
D gene: -
V gene: TRBV12-5
J gene: TRBJ2-7
CDR3 protein: CASGCWQHSSYEQYF
CDR3 DNA: TGTGCTAGTGGTTGTTGGCAGCACTCATCCTACGAGCAGTACTTC

clone size: -
D gene: TRBD2
V gene: TRBV4-1
J gene: TRBJ2-3
CDR3 protein: CASSQGAAGGDTQYF
CDR3 DNA: TGCGCCAGCAGCCAAGGCGCGGCGGGGGGCGATACGCAGTATTTT

clone size: -
D gene: TRBD2
V gene: TRBV7-6
J gene: TRBJ2-1
CDR3 protein: CASSTSGPYNEQFF
CDR3 DNA: TGTGCCAGCAGCACTAGCGGGCCCTACAATGAGCAGTTCTTC

clone size: -
D gene: -
V gene: TRBV6-6
J gene: TRBJ2-6
CDR3 protein: CATQLGGANVLTF
CDR3 DNA: TGTGCCACACAGCTGGGGGGGGCCAACGTCCTGACTTTC

clone size: -
D gene: TRBD2
V gene: TRBV4-2
J gene: TRBJ2-5
CDR3 protein: CASSQTGTRGVETQYF
CDR3 DNA: TGTGCCAGCAGCCAAACCGGGACTAGGGGTGTCGAGACCCAGTACTTC

clone size: -
D gene: -
V gene: TRBV20-1
J gene: TRBJ2-7
CDR3 protein: CSAGWARSYEQYF
CDR3 DNA: TGCAGTGCTGGATGGGCACGGTCCTACGAGCAGTACTTC

clone size: few
D gene: -
V gene: TRBV20-1
J gene: TRBJ1-1
CDR3 protein: CSAGFNKGGEAFF
CDR3 DNA: TGCAGTGCTGGTTTTAACAAAGGGGGTGAAGCTTTCTTT

clone size: -
D gene: -
V gene: TRBV20-1
J gene: TRBJ2-7
CDR3 protein: CSARPESSYEQYF
CDR3 DNA: TGCAGTGCTAGGCCGGAGAGCTCCTACGAGCAGTACTTC

clone size: -
D gene: -
V gene: TRBV9
J gene: TRBJ2-2
CDR3 protein: CASSESHYTGELFF
CDR3 DNA: TGTGCCAGCAGCGAGTCACATTACACCGGGGAGCTGTTTTTT

clone size: -
D gene: TRBD2
V gene: TRBV12-3/TRBV12-4
J gene: TRBJ2-7
CDR3 protein: CASSFAFGTSGGTGYNEQYF
CDR3 DNA: TGTGCCAGCAGTTTTGCTTTCGGGACTAGCGGGGGAACGGGGTACAATGAGCAGTACTTC

clone size: -
D gene: TRBD1
V gene: TRBV5-1
J gene: TRBJ1-1
CDR3 protein: CASTSGTGTEAFF
CDR3 DNA: TGCGCCAGCACATCCGGGACAGGGACTGAAGCTTTCTTT

clone size: few
D gene: TRBD1
V gene: TRBV20-1
J gene: TRBJ1-4
CDR3 protein: CSARQGRNEKLFF
CDR3 DNA: TGCAGTGCTCGACAGGGAAGGAATGAAAAACTGTTTTTT

clone size: -
D gene: -
V gene: TRBV2
J gene: TRBJ2-2
CDR3 protein: CASGLTRLVNTGELFF
CDR3 DNA: TGTGCCAGTGGATTAACCAGACTAGTGAACACCGGGGAGCTGTTTTTT

clone size: few
D gene: TRBD1
V gene: TRBV29-1
J gene: TRBJ2-7
CDR3 protein: CSVRDRVTYEQYF
CDR3 DNA: TGCAGCGTACGGGACAGGGTTACCTACGAGCAGTACTTC

clone size: few
D gene: -
V gene: TRBV6-5
J gene: TRBJ1-5
CDR3 protein: CASSPFLGGNQPQHF
CDR3 DNA: TGTGCCAGCAGCCCCTTTCTGGGGGGCAATCAGCCCCAGCATTTT

clone size: many
D gene: -
V gene: TRBV29-1
J gene: TRBJ2-3
CDR3 protein: CSAATRVSDTQYF
CDR3 DNA: TGCAGCGCCGCGACCCGTGTATCAGATACGCAGTATTTT

clone size: -
D gene: -
V gene: TRBV4-1
J gene: TRBJ1-5
CDR3 protein: CASSQGGLNNQPQHF
CDR3 DNA: TGCGCCAGCAGCCAAGGGGGACTCAACAATCAGCCCCAGCATTTT